A selection of T cell receptor beta chains follows, all from one sample in a study of graft-versus-host responses after intestinal transplantation. The assay was immunoSEQ multiplex PCR, and TCRdb's table has in-frame clones only and misses some. The table shows 100,000 to 120,000 clones, with around 95% occurring only once. These TCRs are of unknown antigen specificity. Specimen: unstimulated CD8+ T cells sorted from spleen or lymph node cells, collected before intestinal transplant. The receptors here all came from a human donor who received an intestinal transplant. Both conserved end residues are part of each CDR3. The D gene is left open where the match is weak. Only part of the rows carry a size: once, few, many, or a class if the clone is expanded.

>TRBV15|TRBJ2-1|NA|NA
TGTGCCACCAGCAGAGAAAAGCGATTAGCGGAGTACAATGAGCAGTTCTTC
CATSREKRLAEYNEQFF
>TRBV7-3|TRBJ2-1|TRBD1|NA
TGTGCCAGCAGCTTAAAAAGCGACAGGGCGAATGAGCAGTTCTTC
CASSLKSDRANEQFF
>TRBV10-3|TRBJ1-1|NA|NA
TGTGCCATCCGGGACACCACTGAAGCTTTCTTT
CAIRDTTEAFF
>TRBV28|TRBJ1-3|NA|NA
TGTGCCAGCAGTTTTGGTAACTCTGGAAACACCATATATTTT
CASSFGNSGNTIYF
>TRBV2|TRBJ2-1|TRBD1|NA
TGTGCCAGCGGGGGACAGAGCTCCTACAATGAGCAGTTCTTC
CASGGQSSYNEQFF
>TRBV7-2|TRBJ2-1|NA|NA
TGTGCCAGCAGCTTAGTGACGCCGATGCGGGGTGAGCAGTTCTTC
CASSLVTPMRGEQFF
>TRBV4-1|TRBJ2-7|TRBD2|NA
TGCGCCAGCAGCCAAATCGATAGCGGGAGGACCTCCTACGAGCAGTACTTC
CASSQIDSGRTSYEQYF
>TRBV13|TRBJ2-3|NA|NA
TGTGCCAGCAGCTTAAAAGGGGGAACGCAGTATTTT
CASSLKGGTQYF
>TRBV19|TRBJ2-1|TRBD2|NA
TGTGCCAGTAGTAGGACTAGCGGCATATACAATGAGCAGTTCTTC
CASSRTSGIYNEQFF
>TRBV6-4|TRBJ1-5|NA|NA
TGTGCCAGCAGCTGCTCGGGAACAGGCCGTTATAGCAATCAGCCCCAGCATTTT
CASSCSGTGRYSNQPQHF
>TRBV19|TRBJ1-2|TRBD1|NA
TGTGCCAGTAGTATCACTGAGGACAGGGAAGGTACCTTC
CASSITEDREGTF
>TRBV27|TRBJ2-7|TRBD2|once
TGTGCCAGCAGTCCTGGACTAGCTGCCTACGAGCAGTACTTC
CASSPGLAAYEQYF
>TRBV2|TRBJ2-1|TRBD1|NA
TGTGCCAGCAGTAGGACAGGGGGAAATGAGCAGTTCTTC
CASSRTGGNEQFF
>TRBV19|TRBJ2-7|NA|NA
TGTGCCAGTAGCCATACAGGGGGGGCCTACGAGCAGTACTTC
CASSHTGGAYEQYF
>TRBV27|TRBJ1-1|NA|NA
TGTGCCAGCAGTTTACGACAGCCTTTCACGAACACTGAAGCTTTCTTT
CASSLRQPFTNTEAFF
>TRBV19|TRBJ2-1|NA|NA
TGTGCCAGTAGTATAGAGGCGAGCTCCTACAATGAGCAGTTCTTC
CASSIEASSYNEQFF
>TRBV6-1|TRBJ2-7|NA|NA
TGTGCCAGCAGTAACGGTAGGGTCTCCTACGAGCAGTACTTC
CASSNGRVSYEQYF
>TRBV7-8|TRBJ2-1|NA|NA
TGTGCCAGCAGCTTATTAGGGATGGGCGCGTATGAGCAGTTCTTC
CASSLLGMGAYEQFF
>TRBV6-5|TRBJ2-7|NA|NA
TGTGCCAGCAGCCCCAGGGGAGGGCCTAACTACGAGCAGTACTTC
CASSPRGGPNYEQYF
>TRBV4-1|TRBJ2-7|NA|NA
TGCGCCAGCAGCCAAGATCCGAGCGGGCAGGGCACCTACGAGCAGTACTTC
CASSQDPSGQGTYEQYF
>TRBV28|TRBJ1-2|NA|NA
TGTGCCAGCAGTTTAATTGGGGAGGACTATGGCTACACCTTC
CASSLIGEDYGYTF
>TRBV27|TRBJ2-7|NA|NA
TGTGCCAGCAGCCATGGGGGGCTGACGCAGTACTTC
CASSHGGLTQYF
>TRBV19|TRBJ1-1|TRBD1|NA
TGTGCCAGTAGTCTTACAGGGGGCGCGACTGAAGCTTTCTTT
CASSLTGGATEAFF
>TRBV19|TRBJ1-5|TRBD1|NA
TGTGCCAGTAGTATGACAGGGATTAGCAATCAGCCCCAGCATTTT
CASSMTGISNQPQHF
>TRBV2|TRBJ1-1|NA|once
TGTGCCAGCAGTCGAACTGAAGCTTTCTTT
CASSRTEAFF
>TRBV10-3|TRBJ2-5|NA|NA
TGTGCCATCAGTGATTGGCGCCAAGAGACCCAGTACTTC
CAISDWRQETQYF
>TRBV2|TRBJ2-2|NA|NA
TGTGCCAGCAGTGCCCTGAGGGGAAGCACCGGGGAGCTGTTTTTT
CASSALRGSTGELFF
>TRBV5-4|TRBJ2-7|TRBD2|NA
TGTGCCAGCAGCTCGGGGACTAGCGCCTACTACGAGCAGTACTTC
CASSSGTSAYYEQYF
>TRBV7-6|TRBJ1-1|TRBD1|NA
TGTGCCAGCAGCTTAACGACAGGGGTCACTGAAGCTTTCTTT
CASSLTTGVTEAFF
>TRBV7-9|TRBJ2-3|TRBD2|NA
TGTGCCAGCAGCTTAGGCACTAGCGGCACAGATACGCAGTATTTT
CASSLGTSGTDTQYF
>TRBV28|TRBJ2-2|NA|few
TGTGCCAGCAGGGACCTAGACAGGAACACCGGGGAGCTGTTTTTT
CASRDLDRNTGELFF
>TRBV19|TRBJ2-7|NA|NA
TGTGCCAGTAGTATAGTTGGAGTGGACGAGCAGTACTTC
CASSIVGVDEQYF
>TRBV6-1|TRBJ2-7|TRBD1|NA
TGTGCCAGCAGTGAATCGAGGGACAGGGACTACGAGCAGTACTTC
CASSESRDRDYEQYF
>TRBV29-1|TRBJ2-7|NA|NA
TGCAGCGTCCTTCTGGCGGGACTTTTCTCCTACGAGCAGTACTTC
CSVLLAGLFSYEQYF
>TRBV13|TRBJ2-7|TRBD2|NA
TGTGCCAGCAGTGAGGGCGGGGGGCTAAGGTACGAGCAGTACTTC
CASSEGGGLRYEQYF
>TRBV29-1|TRBJ1-4|NA|NA
TGCAGCGTTCGTCCGGGGACGGGAGAAAAACTGTTTTTT
CSVRPGTGEKLFF
>TRBV20-1|TRBJ2-2|NA|NA
TGCAGTGCTAGTAACGGGGAGCTGTTTTTT
CSASNGELFF
>TRBV25-1|TRBJ1-5|TRBD1|NA
TGTGCCAGCAGTGCCGGGACAGGGGGAAATCAGCCCCAGCATTTT
CASSAGTGGNQPQHF
>TRBV6-5|TRBJ2-3|TRBD2|NA
TGTGCCAGCACCGGGACTAGTCTGTCCACAGATACGCAGTATTTT
CASTGTSLSTDTQYF
>TRBV9|TRBJ1-3|TRBD1|NA
TGTGCCAGCAGCCTCACGACAAACGCAGGGGGTCGTGGAAACACCATATATTTT
CASSLTTNAGGRGNTIYF
>TRBV30|TRBJ2-7|NA|NA
TGTGCCTGGAGTTTTACGGGGTACGAGCAGTACTTC
CAWSFTGYEQYF
>TRBV6-5|TRBJ2-1|NA|NA
TGTGCCAGCAGTTACTCGAACGGCGCATATGAGCAGTTCTTC
CASSYSNGAYEQFF
>TRBV7-9|TRBJ2-1|TRBD2|NA
TGTGCCAGCAGCTCCTCGGGAGGCTACCATGAGCAGTTCTTC
CASSSSGGYHEQFF
>TRBV7-9|TRBJ2-1|NA|NA
TGTGCCAGCAGCCCCCGGGGGGCGGGAAGCTCCTACAATGAGCAGTTCTTC
CASSPRGAGSSYNEQFF
>TRBV28|TRBJ2-2|TRBD1|NA
TGTGCCAGCAGTTTCCGGGACAGGGGCACCGGGGAGCTGTTTTTT
CASSFRDRGTGELFF
>TRBV19|TRBJ2-7|NA|NA
TGTGCCAGTAGTGGATCCAGAGCCTACGAGCAGTACTTC
CASSGSRAYEQYF
>TRBV14|TRBJ2-1|NA|NA
TGTGCCAGCAGCCAACACAGACAGGCGTGGGACAATGAGCAGTTCTTC
CASSQHRQAWDNEQFF
>TRBV7-9|TRBJ2-1|TRBD2|NA
TGTGCCAGCAGCTTATCGGCAGCGGGAGAGTACAATGAGCAGTTCTTC
CASSLSAAGEYNEQFF
>TRBV6-5|TRBJ1-1|NA|NA
TGTGCCAGCAGTTATTCTGGGGGAGGATGGACTGAAGCTTTCTTT
CASSYSGGGWTEAFF
>TRBV27|TRBJ2-1|NA|NA
TGTGCGGTTACTACCTACAATGAGCAGTTCTTC
CAVTTYNEQFF
>TRBV7-9|TRBJ2-3|TRBD1|NA
TGTGCCAGCAGCCGCCGGGACAGGGTTTGGGACACAGATACGCAGTATTTT
CASSRRDRVWDTDTQYF
>TRBV4-1|TRBJ2-3|TRBD1|NA
TGCGCCAGCAGCCTACGGACAGGGGACGGGCGTACGGATACGCAGTATTTT
CASSLRTGDGRTDTQYF
>TRBV19|TRBJ2-7|NA|NA
TGTGCCAGTAGTATAGGGGGACCCGTCTACGAGCAGTACTTC
CASSIGGPVYEQYF
>TRBV12-5|TRBJ2-1|NA|NA
TGTGCTAGTGGTACGGACAGCCAAAACTCCTACAATGAGCAGTTCTTC
CASGTDSQNSYNEQFF
>TRBV6-1|TRBJ2-7|TRBD1|NA
TGTGCCAGCAGTGAAGAGTGGACAGGGTTCTACGAGCAGTACTTC
CASSEEWTGFYEQYF